This T cell receptor (beta chain) stems from a study of identical twins. Whole-study findings and limits: Out-of-frame alpha sequences shared by twins showed excess low generation probability.

This clonotype turned up a few times. Its antigen is unknown. TCRdb ran MiXCR on the 5' RACE reads and lists one entry per CDR3 protein. The data contain hundreds of thousands of distinct CDR3 sequences, around 8.8% of them singletons. Trimming shortened V by 3 bases and J by 5 bases, and 10 bases separated the two germline ends. The CDR3 covers 13 residues. Germline V CDR1 and CDR2: MNHEY, SMNVEV (reference sequence). Everyone who gave samples was a healthy Caucasian. The same data also contributed to another study, on yellow fever vaccine responses in identical twins.

The source material was memory (CD45RO+) T cells sorted from blood. The TCR originated in a woman under 30 in good health. V usage is TRBV27 and J usage is TRBJ2-5, with D hard to call. The CDR3 spells CASSLTKRETQYF. The CDR3 region has the DNA TGTGCCAGCAGTTTGACGAAAAGGGAGACCCAGTACTTC.